Listed below are T cell receptor beta chains from one sample, sequenced in a study of cytomegalovirus exposure and HLA in healthy donors. Assay used: immunoSEQ multiplex PCR; TCRdb lists only in-frame clones, some missing. The table lists some 120,000 clones, approximately 71% of them singletons. The source material was PBMCs. These receptors were collected from a woman aged 45 to 65 in good health and CMV-seronegative. Each CDR3 is given without its conserved first and last residue. The order of the fields is J gene, V gene, clone size, CDR3 protein. Clone size appears in some rows only: once, few, many, or a class for an expanded clone.

>TRBJ1-1|TRBV5-6|-
ASNRATNTEAF
>TRBJ2-2|TRBV6-5|few
ASSYFGTGTGELF
>TRBJ1-3|TRBV7-2|-
ASSFTVSGNTIY
>TRBJ1-4|TRBV28|-
ASSLRGSNEKLF
>TRBJ2-7|TRBV29-1|few
SVGQGASYEQY
>TRBJ2-2|TRBV4-3|once
ASSQDGWYTGELF
>TRBJ2-7|TRBV5-1|few
ASSGGSGLASYEQY
>TRBJ2-7|TRBV6-4|-
ASSIRVIYEQY
>TRBJ2-2|TRBV7-8|-
ASSARTSGDTGELF
>TRBJ2-7|TRBV6-5|-
ASSPGLPSSYEQY
>TRBJ2-7|TRBV28|-
ASSPPSSYEQY
>TRBJ2-1|TRBV7-3|-
ASSLNSYRASSYNEQF
>TRBJ2-7|TRBV28|few
ASSSGTEEYEQY
>TRBJ2-2|TRBV29-1|-
SAPRGSGGELF
>TRBJ2-3|TRBV6-5|-
ASSWREGTQY
>TRBJ2-2|TRBV7-7|-
ASSPGQNTGELF
>TRBJ2-7|TRBV27|-
ASSFDRHTYEQY
>TRBJ1-2|TRBV4-3|-
ASSQDVGQPYGYT